These 28 T cell receptor beta chains originate from one sample sequenced in a study of PD-1 blockade in classical Hodgkin lymphoma. All the patients suffered relapse after autologous stem cell transplantation, and brentuximab vedotin exposure differed. CD4+ T cells were purified from thawed PBMCs by negative selection. TCRdb keeps only in-frame clones here, not all; method: immunoSEQ multiplex PCR. Of 6,000 to 9,500 clones in the sample, roughly 88% were seen once. The starting material was CD4+ T cells from blood, obtained at baseline. These receptors were obtained from a human donor with classical Hodgkin lymphoma.

The chain recombines TRBV2 with TRBJ1-1; D not resolved. The V gene's germline CDR1 is SNHLY and CDR2 FYNNEI. The CDR3 has 14 amino acids. V lost 9 bases and J lost 4, with 18 bases in between. CDR3 residues: CASDGSGGITEAFF. The CDR3 DNA is TGTGCCAGTGACGGGTCGGGAGGGATCACTGAAGCTTTCTTT.

The V call is TRBV5-1, the J call TRBJ1-1; unclear D gene. This CDR3 is 14 amino acids long. Germline V lookup: CDR1 SGHRS, CDR2 YFSETQ. Trimming removed 0 bases at V and 4 bases at J, with 10 bases between. CDR3: CASSLVATSTEAFF. CDR3 nucleotides: TGCGCCAGCAGCTTGGTTGCGACCAGCACTGAAGCTTTCTTT.

The chain is built from TRBV5-4 and TRBJ2-1; 7 nucleotides match TRBD1. In germline, CDR1 is SGHNT, CDR2 YYREEE (reference sequence). The CDR3 is made up of 16 amino acids. V dropped 0 bases and J dropped 4; count of bases not matched to a gene: 7. The CDR3 nucleotides read TGTGCCAGCAGCTTGGCCTCACAGGGGATGTACAATGAGCAGTTCTTC. It specifies CASSLASQGMYNEQFF.

V usage is TRBV13 and J usage is TRBJ2-3, with 13 bases lining up with TRBD2. The V gene end was trimmed by 0 bases and the J gene end by 5 bases; junction bases not matched to a gene: 2. From germline, CDR1 is PRHDT and CDR2 FYEKMQ (reference sequence). This CDR3 spans 16 amino acids. The CDR3 spells CASSLGGLAGVDTQYF. Written as DNA, the CDR3 is TGTGCCAGCAGCTTAGGTGGACTAGCGGGGGTAGATACGCAGTATTTT.

CDR3: CASKGQGNSPLHF. CDR3 sequence (DNA): TGTGCCAGCAAGGGACAGGGAAATTCACCCCTCCACTTT. J is TRBJ1-6 and V is TRBV2, with 9 bases aligning to TRBD1. The ends lost 7 bases at V and 7 bases at J; junction bases unmatched: 2. Germline V lookup: CDR1 SNHLY, CDR2 FYNNEI. CDR3 length equals 13 residues.

V usage is TRBV5-1 and J usage is TRBJ2-7; 9 bases line up with TRBD2. The CDR3 sequence is 21 residues long. Looked up from germline, CDR1 is SGHRS and CDR2 is YFSETQ. Germline trimming cut 3 bases from V and 3 bases from J; bases unmatched to any gene: 25. CDR3: CASSYPPLNRVAGEGLYEQYF. CDR3 coding DNA: TGCGCCAGCAGCTACCCCCCCCTTAATAGGGTAGCGGGAGAAGGGCTCTACGAGCAGTACTTC.

The rearrangement uses TRBV5-4 and TRBJ1-4, with D uncertain. V was clipped by 1 base and J by 8 bases, with 9 bases between them. The germline gives CDR1 SGHNT, CDR2 YYREEE (reference sequence). The CDR3 has 13 residues. The CDR3 DNA follows: TGTGCCAGCAGCTTGAGGTCCGGCGAAAAACTGTTTTTT. Amino acids: CASSLRSGEKLFF.

The chain recombines TRBV5-8 with TRBJ1-2; no reliable D call. Germline lookup yields CDR1 SGHTS and CDR2 YDEGEE. V was pared by 4 bases and J by 8 bases, with 18 bases between. This CDR3 has 14 residues. In nucleotides, the CDR3 is TGTGCCAGCAGCCTGGGCGGGAGTCTAACAGGCTACACCTTC. This encodes CASSLGGSLTGYTF. Based on the CDR3 plus reference TRBV5-8 and TRBJ1-2, the full variable domain is EAGVTQSPTHLIKTRGQQATLRCSPISGHTSVYWYQQALGLGLQFLLWYDEGEERNRGNFPPRFSGRQFPNYSSELNVNALELEDSALYLCASSLGGSLTGYTFGSGTRLTVV.

In DNA form, the CDR3 reads TGTGCCAGCAGCCTTAACAGGGAGGACTACTATGGCTACACCTTC. Protein sequence: CASSLNREDYYGYTF. V and J are TRBV7-2 and TRBJ1-2; weak D call: TRBD1 (6 bases). Germline V gene sequence: CDR1 SGHTA, CDR2 FQGNSA. The V and J ends lost 5 bases and 3 bases respectively, with 16 bases between them. This CDR3 is built from 15 residues.

This chain connects TRBV15 to TRBJ2-3; D is possibly TRBD1 or TRBD2 (5 bases each). V lost 1 base, J lost 5 bases, and 10 bases lay in between. Germline values: CDR1 LNHNV, CDR2 YYDKDF (reference sequence). The CDR3 contains 14 residues. CDR3 residues: CATSRGNGGDTQYF. The CDR3 nucleotides are TGTGCCACCAGCAGAGGCAATGGGGGAGATACGCAGTATTTT.

The V call is TRBV5-4, the J call TRBJ1-1; D gene ambiguous. Trimming pared 0 bases from V and 10 bases from J, leaving 10 bases between. This CDR3 is 12 amino acids long. Germline lookup yields CDR1 SGHNT and CDR2 YYREEE (reference sequence). CDR3 amino acids: CASSLERAGAFF. The CDR3 DNA reads TGTGCCAGCAGCTTGGAGAGGGCAGGAGCTTTCTTT.

The chain is built from TRBV18 and TRBJ2-1, with D tentatively TRBD1 (5 bases). Germline V gives CDR1 KGHSH, CDR2 LQKENI. CDR3 length: 15 residues. Trimming took off 3 bases at V and 4 bases at J, with 13 bases between the two ends. This CDR3 is CASSPVLDTYNEQFF. The DNA for the CDR3 is TGTGCCAGCTCACCCGTCCTGGACACATACAATGAGCAGTTCTTC.

V is TRBV5-1 and J is TRBJ2-6; the D is unclear. This CDR3 is built from 15 residues. Trimming pared 0 bases from V and 0 bases from J, leaving 4 bases between. In germline, CDR1 is SGHRS, CDR2 YFSETQ. CDR3 DNA sequence: TGCGCCAGCAGCTTGGCGATCTCTGGGGCCAACGTCCTGACTTTC. Its translation: CASSLAISGANVLTF.

This chain uses TRBV4-2 with TRBJ2-7; 9 positions match TRBD2. Looked up from germline, CDR1 is LGHNA and CDR2 is YNFKEQ. The CDR3 runs 18 residues. The V gene end was trimmed by 0 bases and the J gene end by 3 bases; junction bases not matched to a gene: 12. This CDR3 reads CASSQDPPRAGGGYEQYF. The DNA for the CDR3 is TGTGCCAGCAGCCAAGACCCTCCCCGAGCGGGAGGAGGCTACGAGCAGTACTTC.

The chain carries TRBV10-3 and TRBJ2-2; unclear D gene. Trimming left V 11 bases short and J 1 base short, with 8 bases between. The CDR3 sequence is 12 residues long. Germline V gene sequence: CDR1 ENHRY, CDR2 SYGVKD. CDR3 sequence: CASSENTGELFF. In nucleotides, the CDR3 is TGTGCCTCATCGGAGAACACCGGGGAGCTGTTTTTT.

The CDR3 spells CASSQRQGFSGEQFF. The CDR3 bases are TGCGCCAGCAGCCAAAGACAGGGCTTTAGTGGTGAGCAGTTCTTC. This sequence joins TRBV4-1 and TRBJ2-1; 7 bases agree with TRBD1. With V trimmed by 2 bases and J by 9 bases, 10 bases remained unmatched. Germline CDR1 is MGHRA and CDR2 is YSYEKL. There are 15 residues in the CDR3.

The chain combines TRBV7-3 with TRBJ2-2, with D unclear. Germline CDR1 is SGHTA and CDR2 is FQGTGA. V shed 2 bases and J shed 5 bases, with 18 bases lying between them. The CDR3 runs 17 residues. In nucleotides, the CDR3 is TGTGCCAGCAGCTTATACCCCGCAGGCGTACGGACCGGGGAGCTGTTTTTT. This gives the protein CASSLYPAGVRTGELFF.

This chain links TRBV5-1 with TRBJ2-3; D might be TRBD1 or TRBD2, each matching 5 bases. The germline V and J ends were trimmed by 0 bases and 0 bases, with 11 bases remaining between them. This CDR3 spans 16 amino acids. The germline V gene encodes CDR1 SGHRS and CDR2 YFSETQ. CDR3 amino acids: CASSLAGSASTDTQYF. CDR3 DNA: TGCGCCAGCAGCTTGGCAGGGAGCGCTAGCACAGATACGCAGTATTTT.

The chain is built from TRBV5-1 and TRBJ1-1; 7 bases agree with TRBD1. The ends lost 2 bases at V and 4 bases at J; junction bases unmatched: 8. Germline loops: CDR1 SGHRS, CDR2 YFSETQ. This CDR3 has 15 amino acids. The CDR3 nucleotides read TGCGCCAGCAGCTTAGGGGACAGTCTGGCCACTGAAGCTTTCTTT. This codes for CASSLGDSLATEAFF.

The chain links TRBV11-2 to TRBJ2-7, with 7 bases fitting TRBD1. The germline V gene has CDR1 SGHAT and CDR2 FQNNGV. The CDR3 spans 15 residues. Losses at the gene ends were 4 bases for V and 0 bases for J; bases not matched to a gene: 6. Here the CDR3 reads CASSSGQDVSYEQYF. The CDR3 DNA is TGTGCCAGCAGCTCTGGACAGGACGTCTCCTACGAGCAGTACTTC.

The V call is TRBV4-2, the J call TRBJ1-2; TRBD1 might be the D (6 bases). The CDR3 runs 14 residues. Germline V lookup: CDR1 LGHNA, CDR2 YNFKEQ. V was clipped by 1 base and J by 8 bases, with 14 bases between them. This CDR3 is CASSQAETGRGYTF. The CDR3 DNA follows: TGTGCCAGCAGCCAAGCCGAAACAGGGAGAGGCTACACCTTC.

The CDR3 region is CASSPQPTLTGELFF. The CDR3 DNA reads TGTGCCAGCAGCCCTCAGCCTACACTCACCGGGGAGCTGTTTTTT. This sequence joins TRBV9 and TRBJ2-2; D remains ambiguous. Trimming shortened V by 4 bases and J by 4 bases, and 14 bases separated the two germline ends. Germline V CDR1 and CDR2: SGDLS, YYNGEE. CDR3 length: 15 residues.

V gene TRBV9 combines with J gene TRBJ2-7; D gene unclear. CDR3 length: 13 residues. Per germline, CDR1 SGDLS and CDR2 YYNGEE. Deletions cut 4 bases from V and 5 bases from J, with 13 bases between. This CDR3 is CASSKGPWDEQYF. The CDR3 DNA sequence: TGTGCCAGCAGCAAGGGTCCTTGGGACGAGCAGTACTTC.

In its sample, this clone was seen a few times. V usage is TRBV28 and J usage is TRBJ2-5, with unresolved D. With 1 base removed from V and 13 bases from J, the gap between germline ends came to 10 bases. The germline CDR1 and CDR2 sequences are MDHEN and SYDVKM. CDR3 size: 11 residues. The CDR3 DNA is TGTGCCAGCAGTTTATCCCGTCATCGGTACTTC. This codes for CASSLSRHRYF.

The chain carries TRBV5-6 and TRBJ2-7; a possible D gene is TRBD2 (5 bases). The V end lost 4 bases, the J end lost 2 bases, and 10 bases lay between the germline ends. CDR1 and CDR2 (germline): SGHDT, YYEEEE. The CDR3 has 13 amino acids. The CDR3 spells CASSSPGTYEQYF. The CDR3 DNA reads as TGTGCCAGCAGCAGCCCGGGGACCTACGAGCAGTACTTC.

Note on this clone: The germline gene is not matched at one end of the junction; a read error may be the cause. The chain couples TRBV9 to TRBJ2-2, with 7 bases identical to TRBD2. The CDR3 has 16 amino acids. Germline values: CDR1 SGDLS, CDR2 YYNGEE. CDR3 sequence (DNA): TGTGCCAGCAGGGTAGGGACTACCTCGAACACCGGGGAGCTGTTTTTT. It is translated as CASRVGTTSNTGELFF.

The CDR3: CASSLGTSGSTDTQYF. CDR3 nucleotides: TGTGCCAGCAGCTTGGGGACTAGCGGGAGTACAGATACGCAGTATTTT. This chain uses TRBV5-4 with TRBJ2-3; TRBD2 matches at 13 bases. J lost 3 bases, V lost 0 bases, and 1 base had no gene match. This CDR3 contains 16 residues. Per germline, CDR1 SGHNT and CDR2 YYREEE (reference sequence).

CDR3 region: CAWTLAGWLGVSYEQYF. CDR3 nucleotides: TGTGCCTGGACGTTGGCAGGGTGGTTGGGTGTCTCCTACGAGCAGTACTTC. The chain has TRBV30 and TRBJ2-7, with D perhaps TRBD1 (5 bases). Germline CDR1 reads GTSNPN; CDR2 reads SVGIG (reference sequence). Trimming pared 4 bases from V and 0 bases from J, leaving 22 bases between. This CDR3 contains 17 residues.